The 23 T cell receptor beta chains reported below all come from one sample, sequenced in a study of T cell responses to AZD1222 COVID-19 vaccine. TCRdb keeps only in-frame clones here, not all; method: immunoSEQ multiplex PCR. The data hold roughly 100,000 clones, with 70% to 90% observed a single time. Source: peripheral blood, taken on day 0 of AZD1222 vaccination. The receptors derive from an adult in good health.

This chain links TRBV7-2 with TRBJ2-2, with 10 bases lining up with TRBD2. The CDR3 runs 16 residues. The V segment lost 5 bases and the J segment 5 bases; nucleotides outside the gene matches: 8. Germline CDR1 is SGHTA and CDR2 is FQGNSA. The CDR3 sequence: CASSDPGLARTGELFF. In DNA form, the CDR3 reads TGTGCCAGCAGCGACCCGGGACTAGCGAGAACCGGGGAGCTGTTTTTT.

The CDR3 DNA reads TGTGCCAGTAGACCACGGACAGGTGTTTACGCTGAAGCTTTCTTT. Translating it yields CASRPRTGVYAEAFF. This sequence joins TRBV19 and TRBJ1-1; 7 bases line up with TRBD1. Germline CDR1 and CDR2: LNHDA and SQIVND (reference sequence). This CDR3 contains 15 residues. The J segment lost 6 bases and the V segment lost 6 bases, leaving 13 bases of the junction unmatched.

This clone was counted once. The chain combines TRBV10-2 with TRBJ1-1, with D unresolved. CDR3 length: 12 amino acids. Trimming stripped 0 bases from V and 4 bases from J, with 3 bases between. Germline assignment: CDR1 WSHSY and CDR2 SAAADI. CDR3 protein: CASSESGTEAFF. CDR3 coding DNA: TGCGCCAGCAGTGAGTCCGGCACTGAAGCTTTCTTT.

The chain links TRBV5-6 to TRBJ2-7; D is ambiguous. The germline V and J ends were trimmed by 4 bases and 4 bases, with 12 bases remaining between them. This CDR3 has 13 amino acids. Germline V gives CDR1 SGHDT, CDR2 YYEEEE. The CDR3 protein is CASSLLSPYEQYF. In DNA form, the CDR3 reads TGTGCCAGCAGCCTGCTGAGCCCATACGAGCAGTACTTC.

V usage is TRBV6-1 and J usage is TRBJ1-2; tentatively, D is TRBD1 (5 bases). Trimming stripped 2 bases from V and 6 bases from J, with 7 bases between. In germline, CDR1 is MNHNS, CDR2 SASEGT. This CDR3 is built from 12 residues. CDR3 sequence reads: CASSEMTDGYTF. CDR3 DNA sequence: TGTGCCAGCAGTGAAATGACAGATGGCTACACCTTC.

The J gene is TRBJ2-3, the V gene TRBV12-5; D is undetermined. Germline loops: CDR1 LGHNT, CDR2 FRNRAP. Trimming removed 2 bases from V and 0 bases from J, with 6 bases in between. The CDR3 loop spans 14 amino acids. CDR3 sequence reads: CASGLSVSTDTQYF. The CDR3 DNA is TGTGCTAGTGGTTTGAGTGTTAGCACAGATACGCAGTATTTT.

The V call is TRBV19, the J call TRBJ1-6; possible D gene TRBD1, 5 bases. This CDR3 comprises 14 residues. In germline, CDR1 is LNHDA, CDR2 SQIVND (reference sequence). V dropped 1 base and J dropped 6 bases, with 7 bases sitting between them. The CDR3 reads CASSIGQRNSPLHF. CDR3 in DNA: TGTGCCAGTAGTATAGGACAGCGTAATTCACCCCTCCACTTT.

This chain joins TRBV14 and TRBJ1-4, with TRBD1 as a possible D gene (5 bases). The germline CDR1 and CDR2 sequences are SGHDN and FVKESK. Trimming removed 1 base from V and 0 bases from J, with 15 bases in between. The CDR3 runs 18 residues. CDR3 coding DNA: TGTGCCAGCAGCCAAGTATGGGGCGGAGATCCAACTAATGAAAAACTGTTTTTT. Translated: CASSQVWGGDPTNEKLFF.

This clone was recorded once. The chain employs TRBV3-1 (or the pseudogene TRBV3-2) and TRBJ1-2; D unclear. There are 14 residues in the CDR3. CDR1 is LGHDT and CDR2 is YNNKEL in the germline V gene (reference sequence). The V end lost 1 base, the J end lost 2 bases, and 8 bases lay between the germline ends. The CDR3, as DNA: TGTGCCAGCAGCCAAGGCCGCGGAAACTATGGCTACACCTTC. This encodes CASSQGRGNYGYTF.

The chain couples TRBV10-1 to TRBJ2-1; D is possibly TRBD2 (6 bases). Per the germline V gene, CDR1 is WNHNN and CDR2 is SYGVQD (reference sequence). V shed 3 bases and J shed 8 bases, with 11 bases lying between them. This CDR3 comprises 13 residues. CDR3 bases: TGCGCCAGCAGTGAAGGTGGGGGGTATGAGCAGTTCTTC. This sequence encodes CASSEGGGYEQFF.

The V gene is TRBV27, the J gene TRBJ2-1, with D possibly being TRBD2 (5 bases). CDR1 and CDR2 from the germline V gene are MNHEY and SMNVEV (reference sequence). Trimming took 2 bases from V and 8 from J, leaving 7 bases between them. This CDR3 is built from 12 residues. CDR3 nucleotides: TGTGCCAGCAGTTTAATCGGGGATGAGCAGTTCTTC. This sequence encodes CASSLIGDEQFF.

The V gene is TRBV7-2, the J gene TRBJ2-5; tentatively, D is TRBD1 or TRBD2 (5 bases each). Germline V gene lookup returns CDR1 SGHTA and CDR2 FQGNSA. Trimming took 4 bases from V and 2 from J, leaving 17 bases between them. The CDR3 runs to 16 residues. This CDR3 is CASSWLPRGTQETQYF. The CDR3, as DNA: TGTGCCAGCAGCTGGCTACCGAGGGGAACACAAGAGACCCAGTACTTC.

This chain links TRBV2 with TRBJ1-4; D is perhaps TRBD1 (5 bases). CDR1 is SNHLY and CDR2 is FYNNEI in the germline V gene. The CDR3 length is 12 residues. Deletions cut 5 bases from V and 9 bases from J, with 10 bases between. The DNA for the CDR3 is TGTGCCAGCAGTTTGGGACCGAAAAAACTGTTTTTT. This translates into CASSLGPKKLFF.

The chain links TRBV5-1 to TRBJ2-3; 14 nucleotides line up with TRBD2. The CDR3 has 17 residues. V dropped 4 bases and J dropped 2; count of bases not matched to a gene: 6. Germline assignment: CDR1 SGHRS and CDR2 YFSETQ. In DNA, the CDR3 is TGCGCCAGCAGCCTAGGGACTAGCGGGGGACTCACAGATACGCAGTATTTT. This codes for CASSLGTSGGLTDTQYF. Together with reference TRBV5-1 and TRBJ2-3, the CDR3 gives the full variable domain: KAGVTQTPRYLIKTRGQQVTLSCSPISGHRSVSWYQQTPGQGLQFLFEYFSETQRNKGNFPGRFSGRQFSNSRSEMNVSTLELGDSALYLCASSLGTSGGLTDTQYFGPGTRLTVL.

This chain uses TRBV5-4 with TRBJ2-7, with D perhaps matching TRBD1 (5 bases). V dropped 3 bases and J dropped 2 bases, with 12 bases sitting between them. CDR3 length: 14 residues. Germline-derived CDR1 and CDR2 are SGHNT and YYREEE (reference sequence). Here the CDR3 reads CASSSPDRAYEQYF. The CDR3 DNA is TGTGCCAGCAGCTCGCCAGACAGAGCCTACGAGCAGTACTTC.

CDR3 coding DNA: TGTGCCAGCTCACCACAGGGAGGGAGCTCCTACAATGAGCAGTTCTTC. Protein sequence: CASSPQGGSSYNEQFF. This chain joins TRBV18 and TRBJ2-1, with 7 nucleotides matching TRBD2. Germline V CDR1 and CDR2: KGHSH, LQKENI. The V and J ends lost 1 base and 0 bases, in that order; junction bases with no gene match: 3. This CDR3 spans 16 amino acids.

This sequence joins TRBV18 and TRBJ1-2; 7 bases are shared with TRBD1. CDR3 length: 18 residues. Germline trimming cut 2 bases from V and 1 base from J; bases unmatched to any gene: 13. Germline values: CDR1 KGHSH, CDR2 LQKENI. This chain's CDR3 is CASSPAVQGTGLNYGYTF. CDR3 DNA: TGTGCCAGCTCACCAGCCGTACAGGGGACCGGGCTTAACTATGGCTACACCTTC.

The chain carries TRBV4-2 and TRBJ1-2; maybe TRBD1 (6 bases). CDR1 and CDR2 from the germline V gene are LGHNA and YNFKEQ. This CDR3 comprises 12 residues. Trimming stripped 8 bases from V and 1 base from J, with 8 bases between. CDR3 sequence reads: CASLGGNYGYTF. DNA for the CDR3: TGTGCCAGCCTAGGGGGTAACTATGGCTACACCTTC.

The gene calls are TRBV12-3 or TRBV12-4 and TRBJ2-7; the D is unclear. V lost 1 base and J lost 7, with 11 bases in between. CDR3 length: 13 amino acids. The CDR3 sequence: CASSLGGTSEQYF. CDR3 DNA sequence: TGTGCCAGCAGTTTAGGGGGTACGAGTGAGCAGTACTTC.

The V call is TRBV6-6, the J call TRBJ2-1; 7 bases are a match to TRBD1. J was trimmed by 9 bases and V by 5 bases; bases with no gene match: 7. The CDR3 has 13 residues. The germline CDR1 and CDR2 sequences are MNHNY and SVGAGI (reference sequence). The CDR3 reads CASSADRTFEQFF. The CDR3 coding sequence is TGTGCCAGCAGTGCGGACAGGACCTTTGAGCAGTTCTTC.

In its sample, this clone was seen once. The V call is TRBV11-2, the J call TRBJ1-2; a weak D match, TRBD1 (5 bases). V was pared by 0 bases and J by 7 bases, with 9 bases between. The length of the CDR3 is 13 residues. The V gene's germline CDR1 is SGHAT and CDR2 FQNNGV. The CDR3 region is CASSLDRGGGYTF. The DNA for the CDR3 is TGTGCCAGCAGCTTAGATCGGGGGGGTGGCTACACCTTC.

The gene calls are TRBV5-8 and TRBJ2-7; no reliable D call. V shed 4 bases and J shed 3 bases, with 14 bases lying between them. The CDR3 extends over 14 amino acids. Germline lookup yields CDR1 SGHTS and CDR2 YDEGEE. CDR3 loop: CASSPGPVNYEQYF. The CDR3 DNA reads TGTGCCAGCAGCCCGGGTCCGGTGAACTACGAGCAGTACTTC.

The V gene is TRBV24-1, the J gene TRBJ2-3, with 11 positions matching TRBD2. Germline CDR1 and CDR2: KGHDR and SFDVKD. J gave up 5 bases and V 3 bases, and 6 bases lay outside the gene matches. The CDR3 is 16 residues long. CDR3 nucleotide sequence: TGTGCCACCAGTGATATAGCGGGGGGGACCGTAGATACGCAGTATTTT. Amino acids: CATSDIAGGTVDTQYF.